One sample yielded the 9 T cell receptor beta chains listed below, sequenced in a study of T-cell reconstitution after alpha-beta-depleted transplantation in children. TCRbeta library preparation incorporated unique molecular identifiers. TCRdb analysed the PCR reads with MiXCR anew, one entry per CDR3 protein. The sample contains 500,000 to 600,000 distinct CDR3 sequences, 15% to 20% of which appear only once. Specimen: PBMCs from the stem cell graft donor, collected from the stem cell graft. These receptors were collected from a human donor who donated a stem cell graft to a child with acute lymphoblastic leukemia.

V gene TRBV10-3 combines with J gene TRBJ1-1, with 9 positions matching TRBD1. CDR3 length equals 14 residues. Looked up from germline, CDR1 is ENHRY and CDR2 is SYGVKD. With 10 bases clipped from V and 1 base from J, the junction kept 7 bases outside the gene matches. For the CDR3, the DNA is TGTGCCACCAAACCGGGACAGGGGAACACTGAAGCTTTCTTT. Its translation: CATKPGQGNTEAFF.

This clonotype was seen a handful of times. The rearrangement joins TRBV5-6 to TRBJ2-7; the D gene could be TRBD1 or TRBD2 (5 bases each). Germline values: CDR1 SGHDT, CDR2 YYEEEE. There are 14 residues in the CDR3. V was clipped by 4 bases and J by 5 bases, with 16 bases between them. The CDR3 sequence is CASSPVARENEQYF. CDR3 nucleotides: TGTGCCAGCAGCCCGGTGGCCAGGGAGAACGAGCAGTACTTC.

This clonotype was seen many times. The rearrangement joins TRBV11-3 to TRBJ2-7; 12 bases line up with TRBD1. V lost 3 bases and J lost 0; bases outside the gene matches: 6. CDR3 length: 17 residues. Germline V gene sequence: CDR1 SGHNT, CDR2 YENEEA. The CDR3 sequence is CASSLGTGGFSSYEQYF. For the CDR3, the DNA is TGTGCCAGCAGCTTGGGGACAGGGGGCTTCAGCTCCTACGAGCAGTACTTC.

The genes are TRBV9 and TRBJ1-6; D possibly corresponds to TRBD1 (5 bases). Per the germline V gene, CDR1 is SGDLS and CDR2 is YYNGEE. The CDR3 is 16 amino acids. Trimming took 3 bases from V and 7 from J, leaving 17 bases between them. Here the CDR3 DNA reads TGTGCCAGCAGCGCTGATAAACAGGATCCGAATTCACCCCTCCACTTT. Its translation is CASSADKQDPNSPLHF.

The J gene is TRBJ2-3, the V gene TRBV7-8, with D unclear. The CDR3 has 14 residues. Germline V gene data show CDR1 as SGHVS and CDR2 as FQNEAQ. The V gene lost 10 bases and the J gene lost 7 bases, with 21 bases spanning the gap. CDR3 sequence (DNA): TGTGCCACAGTCCCGGGCCCCATCCTTCATACGCAGTATTTT. Translating it yields CATVPGPILHTQYF.

V is TRBV11-1 and J is TRBJ2-2; 12 bases agree with TRBD1. V was clipped by 3 bases and J by 1 base; unmatched bases: 6. Germline V gene sequence: CDR1 SGHAT, CDR2 FQDESV (reference sequence). This CDR3 is 18 amino acids long. This CDR3 is CASSFRDRGRMNTGELFF. The CDR3 bases are TGTGCCAGCAGCTTCCGGGACAGGGGGCGGATGAACACCGGGGAGCTGTTTTTT. Full variable domain (outside the CDR3, taken from reference TRBV11-1 and TRBJ2-2): EAEVAQSPRYKITEKSQAVAFWCDPISGHATLYWYRQILGQGPELLVQFQDESVVDDSQLPKDRFSAERLKGVDSTLKIQPAELGDSAMYLCASSFRDRGRMNTGELFFGEGSRLTVL.

This clonotype was seen more than once but under ten times. The chain couples TRBV9 to TRBJ2-2; D unresolved. Germline CDR1 reads SGDLS; CDR2 reads YYNGEE. CDR3 length equals 14 residues. The ends were cut back, 0 bases at V and 3 bases at J, with 6 bases in the middle. The CDR3 nucleotides read TGTGCCAGCAGCGTAGAATCGGACACCGGGGAGCTGTTTTTT. It yields the protein CASSVESDTGELFF.

This clonotype was seen many times. The V gene is TRBV20-1, the J gene TRBJ2-7; TRBD1 is a possible D gene (8 bases). This CDR3 has 16 amino acids. Trimming removed 5 bases from V and 4 bases from J, with 24 bases in between. Per germline, CDR1 DFQATT and CDR2 SNEGSKA (reference sequence). This chain's CDR3 is CSAAGSAGGGGYEQYF. CDR3 bases: TGCAGTGCTGCCGGTTCGGCAGGGGGCGGGGGTTACGAGCAGTACTTC.

The table lists this clonotype with a few counts. The chain is built from TRBV29-1 and TRBJ2-5; TRBD2 matches at 13 bases. The CDR3 covers 14 residues. Germline V CDR1 and CDR2: SQVTM, ANQGSEA. With V trimmed by 4 bases and J by 4 bases, 3 bases remained unmatched. Here the CDR3 reads CSVGLAGGGETQYF. The CDR3 DNA is TGCAGCGTTGGACTAGCGGGAGGAGGAGAGACCCAGTACTTC. Filled out from reference TRBV29-1 and TRBJ2-5, the complete variable domain reads SAVISQKPSRDICQRGTSLTIQCQVDSQVTMMFWYRQQPGQSLTLIATANQGSEATYESGFVIDKFPISRPNLTFSTLTVSNMSPEDSSIYLCSVGLAGGGETQYFGPGTRLLVL.